The clone carrying this TCR beta chain was counted ten times or more. Antigen specificity is unknown. This entry comes from a study of regulatory T cells in long-lasting Graves disease. Study-wide results and caveats: Peripheral blood alone, not thyroid tissue, underwent study. There were preferences for TRBV28, TRBJ1-2 and TRBJ2-5 in persistent disease.

CDR3-region Arm-PCR and iRepertoire HTBI primers produced the TCR beta libraries. TCRdb fed the multiplex PCR reads into MiXCR, producing one record per CDR3 protein. Here the sample spans 400,000 to 450,000 distinct CDR3 sequences, 23% being singletons. Germline trimming cut 5 bases from V and 6 bases from J; bases unmatched to any gene: 8. This CDR3 has 14 amino acids. Germline CDR1 SGHTA, CDR2 FQGNSA. The time point is: persistent/refractory GD, antithyroid drugs over 5 years with positive TRAb. Preparation of the TCR library used RNA extracted from PBMCs. The chain recombines TRBV7-2 with TRBJ2-7; 9 nucleotides match TRBD2. This sequence originates from a female donor with Graves disease. This sample comprised peripheral blood mononuclear cells (PBMCs), obtained when the disease was refractory, from a patient treated with antithyroid drugs. The CDR3 spells CASSRAIAGAEQYF. In DNA form, the CDR3 reads TGTGCCAGCAGCAGAGCAATAGCGGGAGCCGAGCAGTACTTC.